This T cell receptor (beta chain) was profiled in a study of cytomegalovirus exposure and HLA in healthy donors. This CDR3 has 15 amino acids. Study observations and caveats: Most TCR beta V segments were productive about 90% or about 30% of the time in an earlier analysis. Among TCR sequences, most were rare, though some public TCRs appeared in many donors. Follow-up analysis later connected one missense variant in DCLRE1C with trimming of TCR beta V- and J-genes. A later analysis showed HLA-associated TCR beta chains outstripping equally common others in clonal expansion.

The PCR had 60 Vbeta and 13 Jbeta primers. Using immunoSEQ multiplex PCR, the repertoire was profiled, and TCRdb retains in-frame clones only, with some absent. This table has 150,000 to 200,000 clones, roughly four fifths appearing once. This clone has only one observation. Its antigen remains unidentified. This TCR derives from a man aged 50-59 years in good health and CMV-seropositive. Material for sequencing was PBMCs. The rearrangement links TRBV1 to TRBJ2-7; the table's D call, TRBD2, was not checked against the DNA. TRBV1 is annotated as a pseudogene. DNA of the CDR3: TGCACCAGCAGAGCTAGCGGGGGGGGGTTGGTCGAGCAGTACTTC. It specifies CTSRASGGGLVEQYF.